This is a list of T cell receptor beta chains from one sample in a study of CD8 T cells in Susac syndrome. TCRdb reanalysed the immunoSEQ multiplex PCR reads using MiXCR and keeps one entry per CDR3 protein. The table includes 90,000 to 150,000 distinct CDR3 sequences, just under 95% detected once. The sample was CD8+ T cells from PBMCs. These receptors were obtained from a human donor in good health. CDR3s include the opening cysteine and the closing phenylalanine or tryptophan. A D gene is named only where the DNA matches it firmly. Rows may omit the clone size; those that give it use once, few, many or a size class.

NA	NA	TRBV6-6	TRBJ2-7	CAISRGRLYEQYF	TGTGCCATCTCAAGGGGGAGATTGTACGAGCAGTACTTC
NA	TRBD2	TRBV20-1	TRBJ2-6	CSAPKPGLAVGANVLTF	TGCAGTGCTCCGAAACCGGGACTAGCGGTCGGGGCCAACGTCCTGACTTTC
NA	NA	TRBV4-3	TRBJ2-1	CASSQAQGLGEQFF	TGCGCCAGCAGCCAGGCTCAGGGGCTTGGGGAGCAGTTCTTC
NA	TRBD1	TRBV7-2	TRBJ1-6	CASSPQGDDSPLHF	TGTGCCAGCAGCCCACAGGGGGACGATTCACCCCTCCACTTT
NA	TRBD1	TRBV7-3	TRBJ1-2	CASSPYHTEGARHGYTF	TGTGCCAGCAGCCCGTATCACACGGAGGGGGCGCGGCATGGCTACACCTTC
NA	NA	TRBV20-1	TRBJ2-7	CSASQGDPSYEQYF	TGCAGTGCTAGTCAGGGTGATCCCTCCTACGAGCAGTACTTC
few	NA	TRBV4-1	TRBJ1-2	CASSQGAGTPGGYTF	TGCGCCAGCAGCCAAGGGGCAGGGACTCCGGGAGGCTACACCTTC
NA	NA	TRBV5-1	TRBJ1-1	CASSLEQIQNTEAFF	TGCGCCAGCAGCTTGGAACAGATACAGAACACTGAAGCTTTCTTT
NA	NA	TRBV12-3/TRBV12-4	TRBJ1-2	CASTYRVAVGYTF	TGTGCCAGCACTTACAGGGTAGCGGTCGGCTACACCTTC
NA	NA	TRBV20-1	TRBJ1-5	CSLIRRSNQPQHF	TGCAGTCTCATTCGACGGAGCAATCAGCCCCAGCATTTT
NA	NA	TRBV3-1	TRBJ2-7	CASSQIYEQYF	TGTGCCAGCAGCCAGATTTACGAGCAGTACTTC
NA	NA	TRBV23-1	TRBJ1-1	CASSRFGQKARPNTEAFF	TGCGCCAGCAGTCGATTTGGACAGAAAGCCCGTCCGAACACTGAAGCTTTCTTT
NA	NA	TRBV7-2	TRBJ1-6	CASSLVAARNSPLHF	TGTGCCAGCAGCTTAGTAGCCGCTAGGAATTCACCCCTCCACTTT
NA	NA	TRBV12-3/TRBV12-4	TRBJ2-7	CASSLRVGPLRGEQYF	TGTGCCAGCAGCCTTAGGGTGGGACCGCTCCGGGGCGAGCAGTACTTC
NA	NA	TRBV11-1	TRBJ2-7	CASTMTGVSYEQYF	TGTGCCAGCACCATGACGGGGGTCAGCTACGAGCAGTACTTC
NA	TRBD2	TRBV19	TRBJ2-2	CASSRGKLAGGPGELFF	TGTGCCAGTAGCCGCGGAAAACTAGCGGGAGGGCCCGGGGAGCTGTTTTTT
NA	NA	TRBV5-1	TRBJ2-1	CASTSPGFESSYNEQFF	TGCGCCAGCACATCCCCGGGATTTGAGAGCTCCTACAATGAGCAGTTCTTC
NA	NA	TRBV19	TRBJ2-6	CASSIGWRGRAGANVLTF	TGTGCCAGTAGTATAGGTTGGCGGGGAAGGGCTGGGGCCAACGTCCTGACTTTC
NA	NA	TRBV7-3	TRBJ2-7	CASSSQGGPYEQYF	TGTGCCAGCAGCTCACAGGGAGGTCCCTACGAGCAGTACTTC
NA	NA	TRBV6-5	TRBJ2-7	CASSYEGRGNVGSYEQYF	TGTGCCAGCAGTTACGAGGGCAGGGGCAATGTGGGCTCCTACGAGCAGTACTTC
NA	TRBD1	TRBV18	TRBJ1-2	CASSPRQGMGYTF	TGTGCCAGCTCACCAAGACAGGGAATGGGCTACACCTTC
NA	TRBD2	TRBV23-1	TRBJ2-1	CASSLRGLAGENEQFF	TGCGCCAGCAGTCTTAGGGGACTAGCGGGAGAAAATGAGCAGTTCTTC
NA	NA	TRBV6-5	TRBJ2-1	CASSSVPGRAFDEQFF	TGTGCCAGCAGTTCTGTGCCGGGACGGGCCTTTGATGAGCAGTTCTTC
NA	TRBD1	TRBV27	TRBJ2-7	CASSPDRGPYEQYF	TGTGCCAGCAGTCCCGACAGGGGACCTTACGAGCAGTACTTC
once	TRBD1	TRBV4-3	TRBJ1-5	CASSQEIGGLDQPQHF	TGCGCCAGCAGCCAAGAAATAGGGGGCCTCGATCAGCCCCAGCATTTT
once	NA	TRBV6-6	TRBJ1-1	CASSVPAGGLDTEAFF	TGTGCCAGCTCAGTTCCGGCGGGGGGGTTGGACACTGAAGCTTTCTTT
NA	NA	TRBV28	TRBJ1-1	CASSSPRGRNTEAFF	TGTGCCAGCAGTTCTCCCAGGGGAAGGAACACTGAAGCTTTCTTT
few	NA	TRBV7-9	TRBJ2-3	CASSLGGRTDTQYF	TGTGCCAGCAGCTTGGGGGGCCGCACAGATACGCAGTATTTT
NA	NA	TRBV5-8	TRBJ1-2	CASSLLGVVRF	TGTGCCAGCAGCTTATTAGGGGTAGTCCGCTTC
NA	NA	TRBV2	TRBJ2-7	CASITPSGEQYF	TGTGCCAGCATCACCCCGTCGGGCGAGCAGTACTTC
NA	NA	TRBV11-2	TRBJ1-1	CASSLDPLVGNTEAFF	TGTGCCAGCAGCTTAGATCCATTAGTAGGGAACACTGAAGCTTTCTTT